One T cell receptor (beta chain) is described in this entry. What it recognizes is unknown. The data were taken from a study of cytomegalovirus exposure and HLA in healthy donors. Study-wide points: According to a later analysis, donors in an Asian-associated ancestry cluster reportedly had fewer N-insertions than the roughly 630-donor mean.

13 Jbeta primers and 60 Vbeta primers were used for the PCR. Sequencing used immunoSEQ multiplex PCR; TCRdb keeps in-frame clones, though not all of them. The table records about 140,000 clones, roughly four fifths of them present only once. Germline V gene sequence: CDR1 LNHDA, CDR2 SQIVND (reference sequence). Trimming shortened V by 3 bases and J by 2 bases, and 14 bases separated the two germline ends. The CDR3 sequence is 15 residues long. The source is a man between 25 and 39 years old in good health and CMV-seronegative. The chain carries TRBV19 and TRBJ2-7; maybe TRBD2 (6 bases). Sequencing input: PBMCs. The CDR3 DNA follows: TGTGCCAGTAGTATGCCGGGGGAAGTCACCTACGAGCAGTACTTC. Translating gives CASSMPGEVTYEQYF.